These 15 T cell receptor beta chains were sequenced from one sample in a study of blood T cell repertoires in COVID-19 (dated by TCRdb to 2018 to 2021). Library generation was performed with the immunoSEQ multiplex PCR assay. TCRdb carries this immuneACCESS record with in-frame sequences only. Its versions omit some clonotypes, under half of them owing to an unresolved V gene in the studies checked, with the rest unexplained. Present in this sample are 300,000 to 350,000 clones, 80% to 95% of which were seen just once. The ten biggest clones cover roughly 6.8% of the sample. Sequencing input: peripheral blood. Receptor source: a woman in her thirties with COVID-19, enrolled during active disease.

The V call is TRBV19, the J call TRBJ2-1; the match to TRBD2 covers 8 bases. The ends lost 6 bases at V and 0 bases at J; junction bases unmatched: 7. The CDR3 is 16 residues long. Germline-derived CDR1 and CDR2 are LNHDA and SQIVND (reference sequence). The CDR3 nucleotides read TGTGCCAGTAGGGCCTTAGCGGGAAGCTCCTACAATGAGCAGTTCTTC. Translation gives CASRALAGSSYNEQFF.

This chain uses TRBV24-1 with TRBJ2-1; TRBD2 aligns across 15 bases. Germline trimming cut 4 bases from V and 4 bases from J; bases unmatched to any gene: 7. Germline assignment: CDR1 KGHDR and CDR2 SFDVKD. The CDR3 has 18 residues. The CDR3: CATSDPRTSGRAYNEQFF. CDR3 DNA: TGTGCCACCAGTGACCCCCGGACTAGCGGGAGGGCTTACAATGAGCAGTTCTTC.

The chain employs TRBV28 and TRBJ1-1, with TRBD1 as a possible D gene (6 bases). The length of the CDR3 is 13 residues. Germline CDR1 reads MDHEN; CDR2 reads SYDVKM. The germline V and J ends were trimmed by 7 bases and 4 bases, with 13 bases remaining between them. The DNA of the CDR3 is TGTGCCAGCATCCGACAGGATGGCACTGAAGCTTTCTTT. Protein sequence: CASIRQDGTEAFF.

The rearrangement uses TRBV28 and TRBJ2-7, with TRBD2 matching 10 bases. The CDR3 is 15 residues long. Germline-derived CDR1 and CDR2 are MDHEN and SYDVKM. The V gene end was trimmed by 2 bases and the J gene end by 10 bases; junction bases not matched to a gene: 11. CDR3 nucleotide sequence: TGTGCCAGCAGTTTAGCAGGTAGCGGGAGGATGGCCCAGTACTTC. Translated, it gives CASSLAGSGRMAQYF.

This clone was counted between two and nine times. This sequence joins TRBV2 and TRBJ1-1; 10 bases map to TRBD1. CDR3 size: 14 residues. J gave up 0 bases and V 7 bases, and 2 bases lay outside the gene matches. Germline V CDR1 and CDR2: SNHLY, FYNNEI. Here the CDR3 reads CASTGTGVNTEAFF. DNA for the CDR3: TGTGCCAGCACCGGGACAGGGGTGAACACTGAAGCTTTCTTT. Complete variable domain (other parts from reference TRBV2 and TRBJ1-1): EPEVTQTPSHQVTQMGQEVILRCVPISNHLYFYWYRQILGQKVEFLVSFYNNEISEKSEIFDDQFSVERPDGSNFTLKIRSTKLEDSAMYFCASTGTGVNTEAFFGQGTRLTVV.

The sample holds a few counts of this clone. V usage is TRBV6-6 and J usage is TRBJ1-1, with 8 bases fitting TRBD1. CDR1 MNHNY and CDR2 SVGAGI come from the germline V gene (reference sequence). Trimming removed 4 bases from V and 1 base from J; junction bases left unmatched: 8. The CDR3 has 16 amino acids. Written as DNA, the CDR3 is TGTGCCAGCAGTTCGAGCAGGGGGCAAGGGAACACTGAAGCTTTCTTT. As protein: CASSSSRGQGNTEAFF.

The J gene is TRBJ2-5, the V gene TRBV2, with D possibly being TRBD2 (6 bases). CDR3 size: 13 residues. V was cut by 11 bases and J by 3 bases, with 16 bases left in between. CDR1 is SNHLY, CDR2 FYNNEI, per germline. The CDR3 coding sequence is TGTGCCTGCAAAGGGGACTTGAAAGAGACCCAGTACTTC. This codes for CACKGDLKETQYF.

The J gene is TRBJ1-4, the V gene TRBV5-1, with D unclear. Trimming removed 3 bases from V and 7 bases from J, with 16 bases in between. The germline gives CDR1 SGHRS, CDR2 YFSETQ. The CDR3 covers 15 residues. The CDR3 DNA is TGCGCCAGCAGCTCCCTGATGGGCATTGGTGAAAAACTGTTTTTT. Translating it yields CASSSLMGIGEKLFF.

The chain joins TRBV5-4 to TRBJ2-3, with 8 bases lining up with TRBD2. Unmatched junction bases numbered 16, after V lost 4 bases and J lost 3 bases. Germline CDR1 SGHNT, CDR2 YYREEE (reference sequence). This CDR3 spans 18 amino acids. The CDR3 region is CASSPPGGASGFTDTQYF. The CDR3, as DNA: TGTGCCAGCAGCCCCCCGGGTGGGGCTAGCGGGTTTACAGATACGCAGTATTTT.

The rearrangement joins TRBV9 to TRBJ2-7; 9 positions match TRBD1. Germline V lookup: CDR1 SGDLS, CDR2 YYNGEE. This CDR3 has 15 residues. The trim removed 3 bases at V and 5 bases at J, leaving 9 bases unmatched. CDR3 DNA: TGTGCCAGCAGCGGCCGGGACAGGGTTACCCACGAGCAGTACTTC. It codes for CASSGRDRVTHEQYF.

This clone was observed once. The chain employs TRBV5-5 and TRBJ2-2, with D possibly matching TRBD1 (6 bases). Germline CDR1 and CDR2: SGHKS and YYEKEE (reference sequence). The CDR3 length is 15 residues. The ends were cut back, 4 bases at V and 0 bases at J, with 10 bases in the middle. The CDR3 loop is CASSHRTANTGELFF. DNA of the CDR3: TGTGCCAGCAGCCACCGGACAGCGAACACCGGGGAGCTGTTTTTT.

J is TRBJ1-5 and V is TRBV28; 8 bases map to TRBD1. V shed 5 bases, J shed 6 bases, and the junction held 12 bases outside the gene matches. Germline values: CDR1 MDHEN, CDR2 SYDVKM. The CDR3 consists of 16 residues. In nucleotides, the CDR3 is TGTGCCAGCAGTCCGCAGGGCAGGGGGCAGGGTCAGCCCCAGCATTTT. Translated, it gives CASSPQGRGQGQPQHF.

The V call is TRBV19, the J call TRBJ2-4; D is undetermined. This CDR3 is built from 13 residues. From germline, CDR1 is LNHDA and CDR2 SQIVND (reference sequence). Trimming removed 3 bases from V and 8 bases from J, with 11 bases in between. CDR3 bases: TGTGCCAGTAGTATGTCCAGGTCGGACATTCAGTACTTC. Protein sequence: CASSMSRSDIQYF.

The J gene is TRBJ2-7, the V gene TRBV27; D unresolved. V was clipped by 3 bases and J by 5 bases, with 5 bases between them. The CDR3 runs to 11 residues. Germline CDR1 MNHEY, CDR2 SMNVEV (reference sequence). The CDR3 DNA sequence: TGTGCCAGCAGTTTGGCCCACGAGCAGTACTTC. Its protein product is CASSLAHEQYF.

This chain links TRBV25-1 with TRBJ2-7; 10 bases are shared with TRBD1. Per germline, CDR1 MGHDK and CDR2 SYGVNS. Unmatched junction bases numbered 2, after V lost 4 bases and J lost 5 bases. This CDR3 region has 13 residues. This CDR3 is CASSAGTGDEQYF. CDR3 coding DNA: TGTGCCAGCAGTGCCGGGACAGGGGACGAGCAGTACTTC.